The sequence of this T cell receptor beta chain was determined in a study of shared clonotypes between healthy human individuals. Findings and caveats of the study: Clonotypes shared by all four donors outscored non-shared clonotypes in generation probability. A small donor pool kept down the genetic and exposure-history diversity that was represented.

Germline CDR1 reads MNHEY; CDR2 reads SVGAGI. The CDR3 sequence is 15 residues long. The V gene lost 1 base and the J gene lost 9 bases, with 16 bases spanning the gap. For this clone: What it binds is unknown.

Those who donated were healthy HIV-negative adults, with no recent acute infections or vaccinations reported. Using around 200 ng DNA, 30,000 to 35,000 T cell genomes, the sorted-subset replicate PCRs were run. Generated by immunoSEQ multiplex PCR, the TCRdb table keeps only in-frame clones and is missing some. The sample has approximately 1,500,000 clones, 98% seen once. This receptor was taken from a man aged 30-40 years in good health. The V and J genes are TRBV6-5 and TRBJ2-1; the D gene could be TRBD1 or TRBD2 (5 bases each). What was sequenced was naive CD4+ T cells sorted from blood. As to subset: CD45RA+ positively selected. This CDR3 is CASSYFGTHAGEQFF. In DNA, the CDR3 is TGTGCCAGCAGTTACTTCGGGACCCATGCTGGTGAGCAGTTCTTC.